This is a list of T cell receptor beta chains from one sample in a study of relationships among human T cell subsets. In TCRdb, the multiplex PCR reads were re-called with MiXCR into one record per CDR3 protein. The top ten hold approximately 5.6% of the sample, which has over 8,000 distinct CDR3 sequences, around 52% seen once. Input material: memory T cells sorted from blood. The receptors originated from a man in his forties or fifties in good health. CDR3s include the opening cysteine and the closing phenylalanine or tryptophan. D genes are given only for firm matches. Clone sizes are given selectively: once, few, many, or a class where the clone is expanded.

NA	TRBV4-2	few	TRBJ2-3	CASSQEGGIGTDTQYF	TGTGCCAGCAGCCAAGAAGGGGGGATCGGCACAGATACGCAGTATTTT
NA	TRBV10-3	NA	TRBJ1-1	CAIRQQVATEAFF	TGTGCCATCAGGCAACAGGTGGCCACTGAAGCTTTCTTT
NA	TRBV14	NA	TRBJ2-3	CASSQDKMGPDTQYF	TGTGCCAGCAGCCAAGATAAGATGGGCCCAGATACGCAGTATTTT
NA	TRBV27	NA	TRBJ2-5	CASSSLQTQETQYF	TGTGCCAGCAGTTCATTACAGACACAAGAGACCCAGTACTTC
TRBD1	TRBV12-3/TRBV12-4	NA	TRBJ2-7	CASSMGQGVDEQYF	TGTGCCAGCAGTATGGGACAGGGAGTAGACGAGCAGTACTTC
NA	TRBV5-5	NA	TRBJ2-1	CASSLRHGDEQFF	TGTGCCAGCAGCTTGCGGCACGGCGATGAGCAGTTCTTC
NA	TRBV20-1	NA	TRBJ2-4	CSVSSKNIQYF	TGCAGTGTTAGCAGCAAAAACATTCAGTACTTC
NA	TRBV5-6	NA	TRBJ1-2	CASSQDGGMRGYTF	TGTGCCAGCAGCCAAGATGGGGGCATGCGAGGCTACACCTTC
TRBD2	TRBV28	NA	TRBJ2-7	CASSRDYSGYEQYF	TGTGCCAGCAGCCGGGACTACTCTGGCTACGAGCAGTACTTC
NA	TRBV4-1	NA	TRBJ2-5	CASSPRGASGTQYF	TGCGCCAGCAGCCCCCGGGGAGCCAGTGGGACCCAGTACTTC
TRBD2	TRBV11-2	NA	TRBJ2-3	CASSLEREVTDTQYF	TGTGCCAGCAGCTTAGAGCGGGAGGTCACAGATACGCAGTATTTT
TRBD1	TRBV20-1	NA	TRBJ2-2	CSARGDRGQGGELFF	TGCAGTGCTAGAGGGGACAGGGGGCAAGGCGGGGAGCTGTTTTTT
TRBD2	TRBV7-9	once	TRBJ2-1	CASSPTSGSPEQFF	TGTGCCAGCAGCCCGACTAGCGGGAGCCCTGAGCAGTTCTTC
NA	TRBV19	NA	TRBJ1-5	CASSGQGFGNQPQHF	TGTGCCAGTAGTGGCCAGGGGTTTGGCAATCAGCCCCAGCATTTT
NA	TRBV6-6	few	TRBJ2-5	CASSPDRSQETQYF	TGTGCCAGCAGCCCAGACAGGTCCCAAGAGACCCAGTACTTC
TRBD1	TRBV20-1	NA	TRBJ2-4	CSAMGQGNRNIQYF	TGCAGTGCTATGGGACAGGGTAATCGGAACATTCAGTACTTC
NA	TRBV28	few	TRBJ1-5	CASSRFGANQPQHF	TGTGCCAGCAGTCGATTCGGGGCGAATCAGCCCCAGCATTTT